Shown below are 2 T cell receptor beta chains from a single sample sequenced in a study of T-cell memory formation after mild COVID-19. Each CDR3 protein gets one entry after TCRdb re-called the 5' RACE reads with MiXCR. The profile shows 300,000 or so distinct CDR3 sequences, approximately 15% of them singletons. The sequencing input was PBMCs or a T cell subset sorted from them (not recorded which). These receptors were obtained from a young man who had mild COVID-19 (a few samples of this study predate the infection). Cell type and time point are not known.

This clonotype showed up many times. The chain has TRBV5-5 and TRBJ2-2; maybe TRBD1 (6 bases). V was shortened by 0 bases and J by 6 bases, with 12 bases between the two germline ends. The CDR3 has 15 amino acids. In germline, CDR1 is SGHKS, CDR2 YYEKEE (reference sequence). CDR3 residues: CASSLAPAGAGELFF. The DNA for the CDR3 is TGTGCCAGCAGCTTGGCTCCGGCAGGGGCCGGGGAGCTGTTTTTT.

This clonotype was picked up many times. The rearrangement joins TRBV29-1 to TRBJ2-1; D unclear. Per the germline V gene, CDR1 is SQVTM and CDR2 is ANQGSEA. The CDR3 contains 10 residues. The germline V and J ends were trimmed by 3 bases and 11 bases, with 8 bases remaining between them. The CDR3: CSVDTVQQFF. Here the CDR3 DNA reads TGCAGCGTTGATACAGTACAGCAGTTCTTC.